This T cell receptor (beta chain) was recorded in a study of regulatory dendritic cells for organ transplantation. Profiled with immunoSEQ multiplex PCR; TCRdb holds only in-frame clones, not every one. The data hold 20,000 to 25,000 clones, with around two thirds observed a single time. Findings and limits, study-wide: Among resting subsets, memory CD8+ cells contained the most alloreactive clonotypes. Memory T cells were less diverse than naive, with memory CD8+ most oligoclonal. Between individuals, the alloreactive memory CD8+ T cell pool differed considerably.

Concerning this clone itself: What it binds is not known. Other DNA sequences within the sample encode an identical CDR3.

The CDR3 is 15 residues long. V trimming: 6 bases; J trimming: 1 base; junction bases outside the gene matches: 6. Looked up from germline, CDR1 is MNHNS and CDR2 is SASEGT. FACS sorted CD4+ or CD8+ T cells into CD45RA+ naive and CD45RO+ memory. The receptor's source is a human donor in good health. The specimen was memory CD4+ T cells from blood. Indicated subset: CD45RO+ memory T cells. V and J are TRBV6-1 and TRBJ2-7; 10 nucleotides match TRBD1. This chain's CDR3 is CASRADRGGSYEQYF. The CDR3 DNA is TGTGCCAGCAGAGCGGACAGGGGGGGATCCTACGAGCAGTACTTC.